Reported below is one T cell receptor (beta chain). No antigen is known for it. Assay: immunoSEQ multiplex PCR; the TCRdb copy retains only in-frame clones and omits some. The table includes 95,000 to 150,000 clones, approximately 89% detected once. Between the trimmed V and J ends, which lost 3 bases and 4 bases, there was a span of 12 bases. The CDR3 has 14 residues. Germline lookup yields CDR1 MNHNS and CDR2 SASEGT. This specimen comes from a study of T cell responses to AZD1222 COVID-19 vaccine. Regarding the study as a whole: Dominant at 160-218 and 743-854, vaccine-associated CD4 TCRs also spanned spike.

The sample here was peripheral blood, taken on day 0 of AZD1222 vaccination. The receptor was isolated from an adult in good health. The chain has TRBV6-1 and TRBJ1-1; the D gene is possibly TRBD1 (5 bases). CDR3 loop: CASSEVSGGTEAFF. The CDR3 DNA follows: TGTGCCAGCAGTGAGGTCTCCGGGGGCACTGAAGCTTTCTTT.